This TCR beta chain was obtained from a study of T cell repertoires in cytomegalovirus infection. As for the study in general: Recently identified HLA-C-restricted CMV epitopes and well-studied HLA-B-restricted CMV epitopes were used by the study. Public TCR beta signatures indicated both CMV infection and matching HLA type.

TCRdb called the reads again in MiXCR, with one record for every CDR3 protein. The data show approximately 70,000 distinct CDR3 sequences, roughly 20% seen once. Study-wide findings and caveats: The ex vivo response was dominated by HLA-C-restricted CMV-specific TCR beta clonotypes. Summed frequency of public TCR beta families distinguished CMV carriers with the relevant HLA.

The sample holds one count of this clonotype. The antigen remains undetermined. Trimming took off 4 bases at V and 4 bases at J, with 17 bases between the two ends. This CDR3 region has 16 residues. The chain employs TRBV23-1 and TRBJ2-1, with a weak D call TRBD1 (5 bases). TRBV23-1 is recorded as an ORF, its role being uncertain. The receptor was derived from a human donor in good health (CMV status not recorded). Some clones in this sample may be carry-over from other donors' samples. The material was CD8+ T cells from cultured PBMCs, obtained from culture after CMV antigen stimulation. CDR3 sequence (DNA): TGCGCCAGCAGTCTACTTACAGGACGACCTTACAATGAGCAGTTCTTC. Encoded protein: CASSLLTGRPYNEQFF.